This entry lists 22 T cell receptor beta chains sequenced from one sample in a study of shared clonotypes between healthy human individuals. Method: immunoSEQ multiplex PCR; TCRdb's copy keeps in-frame clones and lacks some. The data show some 2,400,000 clones, almost 96% seen once. The material sequenced was naive CD4+ T cells sorted from blood. Specified subset: CD45RA+ positively selected. The receptors come from a man aged 18 to 29 in good health.

About this clone: Different DNA sequences within this sample yield the same CDR3. V is TRBV2 and J is TRBJ1-1, with 10 bases aligning to TRBD1. The J segment lost 5 bases and the V segment lost 6 bases, leaving 3 bases of the junction unmatched. CDR1 and CDR2 from the germline V gene are SNHLY and FYNNEI. The CDR3 totals 13 residues. The CDR3 DNA reads TGTGCCAGCAGAGACAGGGGGCGAACTGAAGCTTTCTTT. Its protein product is CASRDRGRTEAFF.

This clone was observed a few times. The rearrangement links TRBV29-1 to TRBJ1-2; TRBD1 agrees at 7 bases. CDR3 length: 13 residues. Germline values: CDR1 SQVTM, CDR2 ANQGSEA. J was trimmed by 3 bases and V by 7 bases; bases with no gene match: 8. The CDR3 DNA follows: TGCAGCGGATCGACAGGGACGGACTATGGCTACACCTTC. This gives the protein CSGSTGTDYGYTF. The variable domain in full, completed from reference TRBV29-1 and TRBJ1-2, reads SAVISQKPSRDICQRGTSLTIQCQVDSQVTMMFWYRQQPGQSLTLIATANQGSEATYESGFVIDKFPISRPNLTFSTLTVSNMSPEDSSIYLCSGSTGTDYGYTFGSGTRLTVV.

The chain combines TRBV5-1 with TRBJ2-7; 9 bases agree with TRBD2. Per germline, CDR1 SGHRS and CDR2 YFSETQ. V shed 4 bases and J 7 bases; nucleotides not matched to a gene: 15. This CDR3 comprises 16 residues. Written as DNA, the CDR3 is TGCGCCAGCAGCCTGACCCCATTAGCGGGAGTGGATGAGCAGTACTTC. Amino acids: CASSLTPLAGVDEQYF.

The V and J genes are TRBV7-8 and TRBJ1-2; D gene ambiguous. This CDR3 has 13 residues. V dropped 8 bases and J dropped 6 bases, with 16 bases sitting between them. Germline V CDR1 and CDR2: SGHVS, FQNEAQ. The CDR3 here is CASAEGYANGYTF. The DNA of the CDR3 is TGTGCCAGCGCCGAAGGGTACGCGAATGGCTACACCTTC.

CDR3 residues: CSVSGTDTQYF. The CDR3 coding sequence is TGCAGTGTTAGCGGCACAGATACGCAGTATTTT. The gene calls are TRBV20-1 and TRBJ2-3; perhaps TRBD2 as D (5 bases). Trimming stripped 7 bases from V and 1 base from J, with 6 bases between. Germline V lookup: CDR1 DFQATT, CDR2 SNEGSKA (reference sequence). The CDR3 runs 11 residues.

The gene calls are TRBV6-5 and TRBJ2-7, with 9 nucleotides matching TRBD1. Germline values: CDR1 MNHEY, CDR2 SVGAGI. V was pared by 6 bases and J by 5 bases, with 8 bases of the junction left unmatched. The CDR3 is 14 amino acids. The CDR3 loop is CASRDRQGDHEQYF. Here the CDR3 DNA reads TGTGCCAGCAGGGACCGACAGGGGGACCACGAGCAGTACTTC.

A word on this clone: Other DNA sequences in the sample encode the same CDR3. CDR3 protein: CASSDRGYEQYF. DNA of the CDR3: TGTGCCAGCAGCGATAGAGGGTACGAGCAGTACTTC. The chain links TRBV28 to TRBJ2-7, with D maybe TRBD2 (5 bases). The germline V and J ends were trimmed by 6 bases and 4 bases, with 10 bases remaining between them. Germline V lookup: CDR1 MDHEN, CDR2 SYDVKM. This CDR3 region has 12 residues.

V gene TRBV2 combines with J gene TRBJ1-1; no clear D gene. The V gene's germline CDR1 is SNHLY and CDR2 FYNNEI. The V and J ends lost 2 bases and 10 bases respectively, with 17 bases between them. The CDR3 has 14 residues. CDR3 DNA sequence: TGTGCCAGCAGTGAATCTCGGGGTGCTATGGGAGCTTTCTTT. As protein: CASSESRGAMGAFF.

This clone appeared a single time. J is TRBJ2-5 and V is TRBV30; 12 bases map to TRBD2. Unmatched junction bases numbered 5, after V lost 4 bases and J lost 2 bases. Germline-derived CDR1 and CDR2 are GTSNPN and SVGIG (reference sequence). The CDR3 covers 15 residues. CDR3 nucleotide sequence: TGTGCCTGGAATAGACTAGCGGGAGTACAAGAGACCCAGTACTTC. Translating gives CAWNRLAGVQETQYF.

The V gene is TRBV6-5, the J gene TRBJ2-2, with D hard to call. V dropped 2 bases and J dropped 0 bases, with 4 bases sitting between them. Germline V lookup: CDR1 MNHEY, CDR2 SVGAGI. The CDR3 has 14 residues. The CDR3 nucleotides are TGTGCCAGCAGTTACACGGCGAACACCGGGGAGCTGTTTTTT. Protein product: CASSYTANTGELFF.

About this clone itself: The sample holds other DNA sequences that translate to the same CDR3. This sequence joins TRBV7-9 and TRBJ2-2; the D is unclear. The CDR3 has 14 amino acids. Germline CDR1 is SEHNR and CDR2 is FQNEAQ (reference sequence). The V and J ends lost 1 base and 1 base respectively, with 4 bases between them. CDR3 sequence (DNA): TGTGCCAGCAGCTTAGACTGGAACACCGGGGAGCTGTTTTTT. This encodes CASSLDWNTGELFF.

The V call is TRBV4-1, the J call TRBJ2-3, with D uncertain. Germline assignment: CDR1 MGHRA and CDR2 YSYEKL. Trimming cost V 3 bases and J 6 bases, with 10 bases left between them. The CDR3 has 13 amino acids. CDR3 amino acids: CASSQPLGDTQYF. The CDR3, as DNA: TGCGCCAGCAGCCAGCCCTTGGGGGATACGCAGTATTTT.

The chain joins TRBV5-1 to TRBJ2-3; 7 nucleotides agree with TRBD1. Per germline, CDR1 SGHRS and CDR2 YFSETQ. J was trimmed by 4 bases and V by 6 bases; bases with no gene match: 8. This CDR3 is 14 amino acids long. CDR3 nucleotide sequence: TGCGCCAGCACACGACAGGGCGGTGCAGATACGCAGTATTTT. Translation: CASTRQGGADTQYF.

This chain connects TRBV6-5 to TRBJ2-1, with no clear D. The germline V gene encodes CDR1 MNHEY and CDR2 SVGAGI. Trimming took off 1 base at V and 0 bases at J, with 10 bases between the two ends. The CDR3 runs 16 residues. CDR3 region: CASSYFESSSYNEQFF. The CDR3 coding sequence is TGTGCCAGCAGTTACTTTGAGTCCAGCTCCTACAATGAGCAGTTCTTC.

Regarding this clone: The same CDR3 is also encoded by other DNA sequences in this sample. The gene calls are TRBV30 and TRBJ1-6; D remains unclear. Germline assignment: CDR1 GTSNPN and CDR2 SVGIG (reference sequence). V was pared by 1 base and J by 5 bases, with 6 bases between. This CDR3 region has 13 residues. The CDR3 protein is CAWSGTDNSPLHF. The CDR3 bases are TGTGCCTGGAGTGGGACTGATAATTCACCCCTCCACTTT.

The chain couples TRBV19 to TRBJ1-2; D remains unclear. The CDR3 runs to 15 residues. Deletions cut 3 bases from V and 2 bases from J, with 13 bases between. Germline V CDR1 and CDR2: LNHDA, SQIVND (reference sequence). The CDR3 region has the DNA TGTGCCAGTAGTATTAGAGGAGACGCCAACTATGGCTACACCTTC. The encoded protein is CASSIRGDANYGYTF.

This clone was counted a single time. The gene calls are TRBV6-1 and TRBJ1-2, with 11 nucleotides matching TRBD1. Trimming cost V 6 bases and J 3 bases; bases outside gene matches: 6. CDR1 is MNHNS, CDR2 SASEGT, per germline. This CDR3 has 15 residues. The CDR3 bases are TGTGCCAGCAGCCGGGACAGGGGGGTAGACTATGGCTACACCTTC. Protein sequence: CASSRDRGVDYGYTF.

The chain carries TRBV30 and TRBJ2-3, with D uncertain. There are 14 residues in the CDR3. Germline CDR1 and CDR2: GTSNPN and SVGIG (reference sequence). Trimming removed 0 bases from V and 4 bases from J, with 11 bases in between. The CDR3 loop reads CAWSVSSLSDTQYF. CDR3 nucleotides: TGTGCCTGGAGTGTATCAAGCTTATCAGATACGCAGTATTTT.

The gene calls are TRBV27 and TRBJ1-1, with D perhaps matching TRBD1 (6 bases). CDR1 MNHEY and CDR2 SMNVEV come from the germline V gene (reference sequence). Trimming took 4 bases from V and 3 from J, leaving 12 bases between them. The CDR3 runs to 14 residues. The CDR3 DNA reads TGTGCCAGCAGTTATAGGGGGGGATACACTGAAGCTTTCTTT. Protein product: CASSYRGGYTEAFF.

This chain connects TRBV18 to TRBJ1-2; D unclear. CDR1 KGHSH and CDR2 LQKENI come from the germline V gene. The CDR3 loop spans 17 amino acids. Trimming took off 1 base at V and 2 bases at J, with 17 bases between the two ends. The CDR3 DNA follows: TGTGCCAGCTCACCACTGGAGGGTAATACCGGGAACTATGGCTACACCTTC. This encodes CASSPLEGNTGNYGYTF.

Notes on this clone: This specimen includes other DNA sequences encoding the same CDR3. The chain has TRBV7-9 and TRBJ1-1; 8 bases match TRBD1. The ends lost 4 bases at V and 0 bases at J; junction bases unmatched: 4. The CDR3 runs 15 residues. Germline V gene data show CDR1 as SEHNR and CDR2 as FQNEAQ (reference sequence). The CDR3 sequence is CASSSRQGMNTEAFF. CDR3 nucleotide sequence: TGTGCCAGCAGCTCGAGACAGGGGATGAACACTGAAGCTTTCTTT.

The chain has TRBV7-9 and TRBJ2-2; 10 bases align to TRBD2. This CDR3 is 17 amino acids long. The V gene's germline CDR1 is SEHNR and CDR2 FQNEAQ (reference sequence). The trim removed 5 bases at V and 2 bases at J, leaving 8 bases unmatched. CDR3: CASSKGTSAINTGELFF. As DNA, the CDR3 is TGTGCCAGCAGCAAAGGGACTAGCGCGATCAACACCGGGGAGCTGTTTTTT.